One and the same sample provided the 26 T cell receptor beta chains below, sequenced in a study of identical twins. In TCRdb, the 5' RACE reads were re-called with MiXCR into one record per CDR3 protein. The sample has 750,000 to 950,000 distinct CDR3 sequences; roughly an eighth are singletons. These data were likewise used in another study, on yellow fever vaccine responses in identical twins.

The sample consisted of PBMCs. The source of these receptors is a woman younger than 30 in good health.

This clonotype has at least ten counts. The chain combines TRBV4-1 with TRBJ1-2; no firm D call. V dropped 0 bases and J dropped 3 bases, with 11 bases sitting between them. In germline, CDR1 is MGHRA, CDR2 YSYEKL. This CDR3 is built from 15 residues. CDR3 DNA: TGCGCCAGCAGCCAAGAGGTGTCGCAGGACTATGGCTACACCTTC. Protein sequence: CASSQEVSQDYGYTF.

The rearrangement uses TRBV28 and TRBJ2-3; TRBD2 agrees at 8 bases. The CDR3 consists of 16 residues. V lost 4 bases to trimming and J lost 4 bases; unmatched junction nucleotides: 10. Germline CDR1 reads MDHEN; CDR2 reads SYDVKM. The CDR3 reads CASSWLAGRGPDTQYF. The CDR3 DNA sequence: TGTGCCAGCAGTTGGTTAGCGGGAAGGGGTCCAGATACGCAGTATTTT.

There are a few counts of this clonotype. The gene calls are TRBV6-1 and TRBJ2-3; D tentatively reads TRBD1 or TRBD2 (5 bases each). The CDR3 is 17 residues long. Germline CDR1 and CDR2: MNHNS and SASEGT. Trimming pared 2 bases from V and 6 bases from J, leaving 21 bases between. The CDR3 DNA reads TGTGCCAGCAGTGAAAGGCCCGGGACCAATTTAGCTGATACGCAGTATTTT. It yields the protein CASSERPGTNLADTQYF.

This chain links TRBV20-1 with TRBJ2-3; no clear D gene. V was trimmed by 1 base and J by 5 bases, leaving 13 bases between them. The germline V gene encodes CDR1 DFQATT and CDR2 SNEGSKA (reference sequence). The CDR3 spans 14 residues. The CDR3 DNA sequence: TGCAGTGCTAGAGGCCTGACTCAGGAAGATACGCAGTATTTT. This gives the protein CSARGLTQEDTQYF.

This clonotype was found many times. The J gene is TRBJ2-1, the V gene TRBV12-3 or TRBV12-4; 9 bases line up with TRBD1. With 3 bases clipped from V and 7 bases from J, the junction kept 4 bases outside the gene matches. This CDR3 comprises 14 residues. CDR3 loop: CASSFMGTGNEQFF. DNA for the CDR3: TGTGCCAGCAGTTTTATGGGGACAGGGAATGAGCAGTTCTTC.

This clonotype was observed many times. V usage is TRBV7-9 and J usage is TRBJ2-2, with 8 bases fitting TRBD2. The CDR3 has 15 amino acids. Germline V gives CDR1 SEHNR, CDR2 FQNEAQ (reference sequence). V lost 5 bases, J lost 5 bases, and 7 bases stayed unmatched. CDR3 amino acids: CASSPTGLGTGELFF. The CDR3 bases are TGTGCCAGCAGCCCGACGGGACTAGGGACCGGGGAGCTGTTTTTT.

This clonotype was observed a handful of times. V is TRBV19 and J is TRBJ1-1; 11 bases align to TRBD1. This CDR3 has 14 residues. J lost 11 bases, V lost 4 bases, and 9 bases had no gene match. Germline loops: CDR1 LNHDA, CDR2 SQIVND (reference sequence). The CDR3 bases are TGTGCCAGTAGTACCCGGACAGGGGGCATGAAGGCTTTCTTT. Its protein is CASSTRTGGMKAFF.

The chain couples TRBV3-1 to TRBJ2-1, with 11 bases fitting TRBD2. Germline CDR1 reads LGHDT; CDR2 reads YNNKEL (reference sequence). J was trimmed by 7 bases and V by 5 bases; bases with no gene match: 13. There are 17 residues in the CDR3. The DNA of the CDR3 is TGTGCCAGCAGCTTAGTAGCGGGAGGGCCTATGTTAAATGAGCAGTTCTTC. Its protein is CASSLVAGGPMLNEQFF.

This clonotype was detected a few times. The V call is TRBV29-1, the J call TRBJ1-1; no definite D call. Trimming removed 5 bases at V and 5 bases at J, with 15 bases between. The CDR3 consists of 13 residues. The germline gives CDR1 SQVTM, CDR2 ANQGSEA. CDR3 nucleotides: TGCAGCGTTACTGGATACCCTGGGACTGAAGCTTTCTTT. Translation: CSVTGYPGTEAFF.

This clonotype has a handful of counts. The DNA for the CDR3 is TGTGCCAGCAGTAACGCCGGGACAGGGTATGGCTACACCTTC. This sequence encodes CASSNAGTGYGYTF. The V gene is TRBV12-3 or TRBV12-4, the J gene TRBJ1-2; 9 bases are a match to TRBD1. The length of the CDR3 is 14 residues. J gave up 5 bases and V 5 bases, and 6 bases lay outside the gene matches.

This clonotype was found a few times. The chain uses TRBV20-1 and TRBJ2-3, with a possible D match to TRBD2 (6 bases). Trimming took 1 base from V and 4 from J, leaving 12 bases between them. CDR3 length: 14 residues. Germline CDR1 reads DFQATT; CDR2 reads SNEGSKA (reference sequence). CDR3 amino acids: CSARVGSSADTQYF. CDR3 nucleotide sequence: TGCAGTGCTAGAGTGGGGTCTAGCGCAGATACGCAGTATTTT.

This clonotype showed up just a few times. J is TRBJ1-1 and V is TRBV11-2, with unresolved D. Germline V lookup: CDR1 SGHAT, CDR2 FQNNGV. Between the trimmed V and J ends, which lost 0 bases and 1 base, there was a span of 6 bases. The CDR3 has 14 residues. Here the CDR3 DNA reads TGTGCCAGCAGCTTAGAGGTTCCGAACACTGAAGCTTTCTTT. Translated: CASSLEVPNTEAFF.

The chain carries TRBV20-1 and TRBJ2-1; 13 bases match TRBD2. Germline V CDR1 and CDR2: DFQATT, SNEGSKA (reference sequence). The trim removed 3 bases at V and 8 bases at J, leaving 4 bases unmatched. This CDR3 comprises 14 residues. CDR3 sequence reads: CSARGLAGIDEQFF. For the CDR3, the DNA is TGCAGTGCTAGGGGACTAGCGGGAATCGATGAGCAGTTCTTC.

This clonotype was seen a few times. The J gene is TRBJ2-7, the V gene TRBV28, with 11 bases lining up with TRBD2. V lost 5 bases to trimming and J lost 4 bases; unmatched junction nucleotides: 4. This CDR3 contains 14 residues. In germline, CDR1 is MDHEN, CDR2 SYDVKM. CDR3 nucleotides: TGTGCCAGCAGTGCCAGACTAGCGGGGTACGAGCAGTACTTC. Encoded protein: CASSARLAGYEQYF.

This clonotype has just a few counts. This chain uses TRBV12-3 or TRBV12-4 with TRBJ2-5, with unresolved D. The CDR3 extends over 14 amino acids. Trimming took off 5 bases at V and 2 bases at J, with 12 bases between the two ends. The CDR3 spells CASSPPWPQETQYF. For the CDR3, the DNA is TGTGCCAGCAGTCCCCCATGGCCACAAGAGACCCAGTACTTC.

This clonotype came up many times. This chain joins TRBV7-9 and TRBJ2-7; 10 bases line up with TRBD2. The trim removed 0 bases at V and 6 bases at J, leaving 8 bases unmatched. CDR3 length: 16 amino acids. The germline gives CDR1 SEHNR, CDR2 FQNEAQ (reference sequence). CDR3 sequence (DNA): TGTGCCAGCAGCTTAGCGACGAGCGGGAGGGCTGGCGAGCAGTACTTC. The encoded protein is CASSLATSGRAGEQYF. The full variable domain, in which reference TRBV7-9 and TRBJ2-7 provide the parts outside the CDR3, is DTGVSQNPRHKITKRGQNVTFRCDPISEHNRLYWYRQTLGQGPEFLTYFQNEAQLEKSRLLSDRFSAERPKGSFSTLEIQRTEQGDSAMYLCASSLATSGRAGEQYFGPGTRLTVT.

This clonotype was seen repeatedly, ten times or more. One junction end does not reproduce the germline sequence, and a read error may be involved. CDR3 nucleotides: TGTGCCAGCAGTCTCGGGACAAGCACAGATACGCAGTATTTT. It codes for CASSLGTSTDTQYF. This chain joins TRBV5-1 and TRBJ2-3; TRBD1 might be the D (6 bases). The CDR3 is 14 residues long. The V gene's germline CDR1 is SGHRS and CDR2 YFSETQ.

This clonotype was picked up a small number of times. The V call is TRBV27, the J call TRBJ2-3; 7 bases align to TRBD2. The CDR3 covers 16 residues. CDR1 is MNHEY, CDR2 SMNVEV, per germline (reference sequence). V lost 4 bases and J lost 2; bases outside the gene matches: 9. CDR3 sequence: CASSWQGAGDTDTQYF. The CDR3, as DNA: TGTGCCAGCAGTTGGCAAGGGGCGGGAGACACAGATACGCAGTATTTT.

The chain carries TRBV25-1 and TRBJ1-1; TRBD1 matches 7 bases. This CDR3 is built from 16 residues. CDR1 and CDR2 (germline): MGHDK, SYGVNS. Trimming cost V 3 bases and J 6 bases; bases outside gene matches: 13. The CDR3 coding sequence is TGTGCCAGCAGTGACTCAAGACAGGGAAGTAACGCTGAAGCTTTCTTT. Protein: CASSDSRQGSNAEAFF.

There are a few counts of this clonotype. The chain joins TRBV29-1 to TRBJ2-7; 9 positions agree with TRBD1. The V and J ends lost 1 base and 3 bases, in that order; junction bases with no gene match: 1. This CDR3 is 13 amino acids long. CDR1 is SQVTM and CDR2 is ANQGSEA in the germline V gene. The CDR3 loop reads CSVEAGQGYEQYF. CDR3 DNA sequence: TGCAGCGTTGAAGCGGGACAGGGCTACGAGCAGTACTTC.

This rearrangement joins TRBV24-1 to TRBJ2-1; 7 bases are a match to TRBD2. V dropped 7 bases and J dropped 6; count of bases not matched to a gene: 11. Germline CDR1 KGHDR, CDR2 SFDVKD. This CDR3 contains 15 residues. The CDR3 DNA sequence: TGTGCCACCAGGCCCCGCGGGGGACCATGCAATGAGCAGTTCTTC. It encodes CATRPRGGPCNEQFF.

The chain links TRBV7-2 to TRBJ2-7; D is possibly TRBD1 or TRBD2 (7 bases each). Trimming took off 2 bases at V and 4 bases at J, with 15 bases between the two ends. Germline loops: CDR1 SGHTA, CDR2 FQGNSA. CDR3 length: 15 amino acids. DNA of the CDR3: TGTGCCAGCAGCTTAAGGGCAGGGGGGGATTACGAGCAGTACGTC. Translated: CASSLRAGGDYEQYV.

The rearrangement uses TRBV10-3 and TRBJ2-2, with D tentatively TRBD2 (6 bases). V was cut by 2 bases and J by 6 bases, with 13 bases left in between. Germline values: CDR1 ENHRY, CDR2 SYGVKD. The CDR3 extends over 15 amino acids. The CDR3 DNA follows: TGTGCCATCAGTGAGAGGCGGGACTCGGCCGGGGAGCTGTTTTTT. It encodes CAISERRDSAGELFF.

The rearrangement joins TRBV3-1 to TRBJ2-3; 11 bases map to TRBD2. Trimming took 2 bases from V and 3 from J; bases not matched to a gene: 10. Looked up from germline, CDR1 is LGHDT and CDR2 is YNNKEL (reference sequence). This CDR3 spans 18 amino acids. The CDR3 DNA follows: TGTGCCAGCAGCCAACCGGGACTAGCGGTACTCGCGACAGATACGCAGTATTTT. Its protein product is CASSQPGLAVLATDTQYF.

This clonotype was recorded a few times. This chain joins TRBV6-5 and TRBJ2-2; unclear D gene. This CDR3 contains 15 residues. The V gene lost 3 bases and the J gene lost 5 bases, with 13 bases spanning the gap. Per the germline V gene, CDR1 is MNHEY and CDR2 is SVGAGI. As DNA, the CDR3 is TGTGCCAGCAGTTATTTGACACCCAGGACCGGGGAGCTGTTTTTT. Residues: CASSYLTPRTGELFF.

The chain carries TRBV20-1 and TRBJ1-5; possible D gene TRBD1, 6 bases. CDR1 and CDR2 from the germline V gene are DFQATT and SNEGSKA (reference sequence). The CDR3 totals 15 residues. With 3 bases removed from V and 3 bases from J, the gap between germline ends came to 15 bases. CDR3 amino acids: CSASRGEGPNQPQHF. As DNA, the CDR3 is TGCAGTGCTAGTAGGGGGGAGGGGCCCAATCAGCCCCAGCATTTT.